A single sample is the source of the 24 T cell receptor beta chains below, sequenced in a study of OX40 agonist ivuxolimab in advanced cancers. TCRdb's copy holds only in-frame clones and misses some; the assay was immunoSEQ multiplex PCR. The table includes over 80,000 clones, roughly nine tenths detected once. Sequenced here: CD4+ or CD8+ T cells sorted from blood, sampled in a trial of the OX40 agonist ivuxolimab. These receptor sequences come from an adult with an advanced solid tumor such as melanoma, head and neck, liver or kidney cancer.

This rearrangement joins TRBV7-3 to TRBJ2-2; 10 bases align to TRBD2. The CDR3 consists of 17 residues. Per the germline V gene, CDR1 is SGHTA and CDR2 is FQGTGA. V was clipped by 5 bases and J by 4 bases; unmatched bases: 10. This chain's CDR3 is CASSATPSGGITGELFF. CDR3 in DNA: TGTGCCAGCAGCGCAACTCCTAGCGGGGGAATCACCGGGGAGCTGTTTTTT.

The CDR3 DNA reads as TGTGCCAGCAGCCCCGTCAGGGACAACGAGCAGTACTTC. As protein: CASSPVRDNEQYF. The chain joins TRBV16 to TRBJ2-7, with D possibly matching TRBD1 (6 bases). Between the trimmed V and J ends, which lost 4 bases and 5 bases, there was a span of 12 bases. The CDR3 totals 13 residues. Germline V gene sequence: CDR1 KGHSY, CDR2 FQNENV.

This chain joins TRBV6-5 and TRBJ1-1; D is perhaps TRBD1 (5 bases). CDR3 size: 14 residues. Trimming stripped 3 bases from V and 2 bases from J, with 10 bases between. The V gene's germline CDR1 is MNHEY and CDR2 SVGAGI. The CDR3 is CASSYDSPNTEAFF. CDR3 in DNA: TGTGCCAGCAGTTATGACAGCCCCAACACTGAAGCTTTCTTT.

CDR3 in amino acids: CASSLEPGGNYEQYF. The CDR3 DNA is TGCGCCAGCAGCTTGGAGCCAGGGGGCAACTACGAGCAGTACTTC. The chain is built from TRBV5-1 and TRBJ2-7; 8 bases are a match to TRBD1. Trimming took 0 bases from V and 3 from J; bases not matched to a gene: 5. The CDR3 has 15 residues. Germline assignment: CDR1 SGHRS and CDR2 YFSETQ. The whole variable domain, remainder taken from reference TRBV5-1 and TRBJ2-7, is KAGVTQTPRYLIKTRGQQVTLSCSPISGHRSVSWYQQTPGQGLQFLFEYFSETQRNKGNFPGRFSGRQFSNSRSEMNVSTLELGDSALYLCASSLEPGGNYEQYFGPGTRLTVT.

This clone has just a few counts. The V gene is TRBV18, the J gene TRBJ1-3; weak D call: TRBD1 (5 bases). Trimming removed 0 bases from V and 2 bases from J, with 8 bases in between. This CDR3 comprises 15 residues. Per germline, CDR1 KGHSH and CDR2 LQKENI. The CDR3 coding sequence is TGTGCCAGCTCACCACCGGGGGGTCCTGGAAACACCATATATTTT. This codes for CASSPPGGPGNTIYF. The full variable domain, rest sourced from reference TRBV18 and TRBJ1-3, is NAGVMQNPRHLVRRRGQEARLRCSPMKGHSHVYWYRQLPEEGLKFMVYLQKENIIDESGMPKERFSAEFPKEGPSILRIQQVVRGDSAAYFCASSPPGGPGNTIYFGEGSWLTVV.

The chain has TRBV9 and TRBJ1-2; D remains ambiguous. Trimming shortened V by 6 bases and J by 0 bases, and 15 bases separated the two germline ends. The CDR3 sequence is 15 residues long. Germline lookup yields CDR1 SGDLS and CDR2 YYNGEE. The CDR3, as DNA: TGTGCCAGCAACCTACCGTTAGACGCTAACTATGGCTACACCTTC. Residues: CASNLPLDANYGYTF. The whole variable domain, remainder taken from reference TRBV9 and TRBJ1-2, is DSGVTQTPKHLITATGQRVTLRCSPRSGDLSVYWYQQSLDQGLQFLIQYYNGEERAKGNILERFSAQQFPDLHSELNLSSLELGDSALYFCASNLPLDANYGYTFGSGTRLTVV.

J is TRBJ2-5 and V is TRBV5-1; 7 bases align to TRBD1. CDR1 and CDR2 (germline): SGHRS, YFSETQ. J was trimmed by 3 bases and V by 0 bases; bases with no gene match: 2. This CDR3 has 14 amino acids. CDR3 residues: CASSLVGQKETQYF. CDR3 DNA sequence: TGCGCCAGCAGCTTGGTGGGACAGAAAGAGACCCAGTACTTC.

The chain links TRBV29-1 to TRBJ2-1; 7 bases align to TRBD1. This CDR3 spans 14 amino acids. Per germline, CDR1 SQVTM and CDR2 ANQGSEA. Losses at the gene ends were 7 bases for V and 6 bases for J; bases not matched to a gene: 12. This chain's CDR3 is CSEVTGAWGNEQFF. In nucleotides, the CDR3 is TGCAGCGAGGTAACAGGGGCTTGGGGCAATGAGCAGTTCTTC.

The chain carries TRBV30 and TRBJ1-1, with D unresolved. Trimming shortened V by 4 bases and J by 6 bases, and 15 bases separated the two germline ends. The germline V gene has CDR1 GTSNPN and CDR2 SVGIG (reference sequence). CDR3 length equals 13 residues. In nucleotides, the CDR3 is TGTGCCTGGAACACGGGGATGTGGGCTGAAGCTTTCTTT. Amino acid sequence: CAWNTGMWAEAFF.

The chain uses TRBV19 and TRBJ2-1, with 12 bases matching TRBD2. The CDR3 consists of 15 residues. Trimming took 5 bases from V and 2 from J; bases not matched to a gene: 1. Germline assignment: CDR1 LNHDA and CDR2 SQIVND (reference sequence). The CDR3 bases are TGTGCCAGTAGTCGGACTAGCGGGACCTACAATGAGCAGTTCTTC. It specifies CASSRTSGTYNEQFF.

The rearrangement links TRBV5-1 to TRBJ1-4; D unclear. The length of the CDR3 is 15 residues. V was clipped by 0 bases and J by 8 bases, with 14 bases between them. Germline V gene data show CDR1 as SGHRS and CDR2 as YFSETQ. CDR3 DNA: TGCGCCAGCAGCTTGGATGTGCAATTGAGCGAAAAACTGTTTTTT. Translating gives CASSLDVQLSEKLFF.

This clone showed up just once. The chain combines TRBV2 with TRBJ1-2; 8 bases are a match to TRBD1. The CDR3 runs 15 residues. J was trimmed by 4 bases and V by 4 bases; bases with no gene match: 8. Germline-derived CDR1 and CDR2 are SNHLY and FYNNEI. In DNA form, the CDR3 reads TGTGCCAGCAGTGGGATACAGGGGGTGAGCTATGGCTACACCTTC. Translated, it gives CASSGIQGVSYGYTF.

The chain couples TRBV4-3 to TRBJ2-7; 10 bases agree with TRBD1. Per germline, CDR1 LGHNA and CDR2 YSLEER. Unmatched junction bases numbered 9, after V lost 3 bases and J lost 1 base. This CDR3 contains 17 residues. This chain's CDR3 is CASSHGIDRGLSYEQYF. CDR3 bases: TGCGCCAGCAGCCACGGAATCGACAGGGGGCTTTCCTACGAGCAGTACTTC.

This rearrangement joins TRBV7-9 to TRBJ1-2, with D hard to call. The CDR3 extends over 12 amino acids. The germline V gene has CDR1 SEHNR and CDR2 FQNEAQ (reference sequence). Deletions cut 4 bases from V and 8 bases from J, with 11 bases between. For the CDR3, the DNA is TGTGCCAGCAGCTCTGAGATGGGAGGCTACACCTTC. Its translation: CASSSEMGGYTF.

This clone was seen a handful of times. The rearrangement uses TRBV2 and TRBJ1-5, with TRBD1 matching 7 bases. J was trimmed by 4 bases and V by 9 bases; bases with no gene match: 6. In germline, CDR1 is SNHLY, CDR2 FYNNEI. This CDR3 comprises 13 residues. As DNA, the CDR3 is TGTGCCAGTAACAGGGGAACAAATCAGCCCCAGCATTTT. Encoded protein: CASNRGTNQPQHF.

The J gene is TRBJ2-5, the V gene TRBV10-3; TRBD1 is a possible D gene (5 bases). V gave up 5 bases and J gave up 5 bases, with 15 bases separating them. The V gene's germline CDR1 is ENHRY and CDR2 SYGVKD. The CDR3 runs to 14 residues. DNA for the CDR3: TGTGCCATCAGTCAGGGCTCGCTGGAGGAGACCCAGTACTTC. Translation gives CAISQGSLEETQYF.

The rearrangement uses TRBV11-2 and TRBJ2-4; TRBD1 matches 8 bases. In germline, CDR1 is SGHAT, CDR2 FQNNGV. This CDR3 region has 16 residues. V trimming: 1 base; J trimming: 1 base; junction bases outside the gene matches: 3. CDR3 protein: CASSLGQGSAKNIQYF. The CDR3 bases are TGTGCCAGCAGCTTAGGACAGGGGAGCGCCAAAAACATTCAGTACTTC.

This chain uses TRBV2 with TRBJ1-2; D remains ambiguous. V was cut by 5 bases and J by 3 bases, with 19 bases left in between. CDR1 and CDR2 (germline): SNHLY, FYNNEI. This CDR3 has 16 residues. CDR3 protein: CASSSTIVPVDYGYTF. The CDR3 bases are TGTGCCAGCAGTTCCACAATCGTGCCAGTGGACTATGGCTACACCTTC.

J is TRBJ2-5 and V is TRBV4-2; TRBD2 aligns across 9 bases. Germline loops: CDR1 LGHNA, CDR2 YNFKEQ. The CDR3 extends over 15 amino acids. The ends lost 0 bases at V and 5 bases at J; junction bases unmatched: 4. The CDR3 protein is CASSQDLAGQETQYF. DNA of the CDR3: TGTGCCAGCAGCCAAGACCTAGCGGGGCAGGAGACCCAGTACTTC.

The table lists this clone with a few counts. The J gene is TRBJ2-7, the V gene TRBV30; maybe TRBD2 (6 bases). The length of the CDR3 is 14 residues. V lost 4 bases to trimming and J lost 2 bases, with 15 bases between them. CDR1 is GTSNPN and CDR2 is SVGIG in the germline V gene (reference sequence). The CDR3 DNA reads TGTGCCTGGAATCGAGCCGGGAGAGCCTACGAGCAGTACTTC. As protein: CAWNRAGRAYEQYF.

For the CDR3, the DNA is TGTGCCAGCAGTTACTCGATCAGCAATGGCTACACCTTC. This encodes CASSYSISNGYTF. This sequence joins TRBV6-6 and TRBJ1-2; unclear D gene. The V end lost 0 bases, the J end lost 6 bases, and 8 bases lay between the germline ends. There are 13 residues in the CDR3. The germline V gene encodes CDR1 MNHNY and CDR2 SVGAGI (reference sequence).

This chain connects TRBV7-9 to TRBJ2-5; maybe TRBD2 (6 bases). Germline CDR1 and CDR2: SEHNR and FQNEAQ (reference sequence). V lost 6 bases to trimming and J lost 1 base, with 9 bases between them. The CDR3 loop spans 13 amino acids. The CDR3 nucleotides read TGTGCCAGCAGGTCGGGACTCCAAGAGACCCAGTACTTC. It translates to CASRSGLQETQYF. Full variable domain (missing parts from reference TRBV7-9 and TRBJ2-5): DTGVSQNPRHKITKRGQNVTFRCDPISEHNRLYWYRQTLGQGPEFLTYFQNEAQLEKSRLLSDRFSAERPKGSFSTLEIQRTEQGDSAMYLCASRSGLQETQYFGPGTRLLVL.

The J gene is TRBJ2-3, the V gene TRBV11-2; the D gene is possibly TRBD1 (5 bases). From germline, CDR1 is SGHAT and CDR2 FQNNGV. The germline V and J ends were trimmed by 3 bases and 0 bases, with 10 bases remaining between them. This CDR3 has 15 amino acids. The CDR3 loop is CASSFQKGSTDTQYF. CDR3 nucleotide sequence: TGTGCCAGCAGCTTCCAAAAGGGGAGCACAGATACGCAGTATTTT.

The genes are TRBV4-2 and TRBJ2-1; 12 bases are shared with TRBD2. V dropped 6 bases and J dropped 7; count of bases not matched to a gene: 7. CDR3 length equals 15 residues. Germline CDR1 LGHNA, CDR2 YNFKEQ. In DNA form, the CDR3 reads TGTGCCAGCAGGAGAACTAGCGGGGGGCTTAATGAGCAGTTCTTC. The encoded protein is CASRRTSGGLNEQFF.